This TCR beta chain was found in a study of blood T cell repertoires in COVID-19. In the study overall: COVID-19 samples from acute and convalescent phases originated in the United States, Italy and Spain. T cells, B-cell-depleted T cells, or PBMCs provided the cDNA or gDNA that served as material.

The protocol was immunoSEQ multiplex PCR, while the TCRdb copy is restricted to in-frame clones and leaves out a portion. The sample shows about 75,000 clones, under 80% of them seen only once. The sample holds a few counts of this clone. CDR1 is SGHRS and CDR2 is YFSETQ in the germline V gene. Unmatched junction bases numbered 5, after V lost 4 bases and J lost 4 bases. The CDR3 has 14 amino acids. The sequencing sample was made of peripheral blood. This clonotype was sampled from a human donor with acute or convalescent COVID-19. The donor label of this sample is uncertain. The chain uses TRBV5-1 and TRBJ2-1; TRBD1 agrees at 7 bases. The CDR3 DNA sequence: TGCGCCAGCAGCACGGGACAGTTTTACAATGAGCAGTTCTTC. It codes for CASSTGQFYNEQFF.